These 25 T cell receptor beta chains originate from one sample sequenced in a study of cytotoxic CD8 clonotypes in ibrutinib-treated CLL. This table comes from immunoSEQ multiplex PCR, and its TCRdb copy is limited to in-frame clones, with some not included. The data contain some 93,000 clones, roughly 80% of them singletons. Sample: PBMCs, taken after 12 months of ibrutinib treatment. The receptor source for this set is a human donor with chronic lymphocytic leukemia.

The rearrangement uses TRBV2 and TRBJ2-3; D gene ambiguous. V shed 6 bases and J shed 4 bases, with 14 bases lying between them. Germline V gene lookup returns CDR1 SNHLY and CDR2 FYNNEI. The CDR3 is 14 amino acids. This chain's CDR3 is CASSLQNTADTQYF. CDR3 nucleotide sequence: TGTGCCAGCAGCTTACAGAATACGGCAGATACGCAGTATTTT. Variable domain in full (rest from reference TRBV2 and TRBJ2-3): EPEVTQTPSHQVTQMGQEVILRCVPISNHLYFYWYRQILGQKVEFLVSFYNNEISEKSEIFDDQFSVERPDGSNFTLKIRSTKLEDSAMYFCASSLQNTADTQYFGPGTRLTVL.

The chain is built from TRBV9 and TRBJ1-5; D remains ambiguous. CDR3 length equals 18 residues. The germline V gene encodes CDR1 SGDLS and CDR2 YYNGEE. With 3 bases removed from V and 0 bases from J, the gap between germline ends came to 19 bases. The CDR3 here is CASSDDPDGGYSNQPQHF. CDR3 in DNA: TGTGCCAGCAGCGACGACCCCGACGGAGGATATAGCAATCAGCCCCAGCATTTT.

The rearrangement uses TRBV19 and TRBJ2-1; 11 nucleotides agree with TRBD2. The J segment lost 9 bases and the V segment lost 6 bases, leaving 7 bases of the junction unmatched. Germline V CDR1 and CDR2: LNHDA, SQIVND (reference sequence). The CDR3 has 14 residues. CDR3 in amino acids: CASSDSGGAVEQFF. In DNA form, the CDR3 reads TGTGCCAGTAGCGATAGCGGGGGGGCGGTTGAGCAGTTCTTC.

The J gene is TRBJ2-3, the V gene TRBV4-1; 10 positions match TRBD2. Trimming took 1 base from V and 2 from J; bases not matched to a gene: 3. Germline CDR1 MGHRA, CDR2 YSYEKL. The CDR3 is 16 amino acids. This chain's CDR3 is CASSQGTSGNTDTQYF. CDR3 DNA: TGCGCCAGCAGCCAAGGGACTAGCGGTAACACAGATACGCAGTATTTT.

The CDR3 DNA sequence: TGTGCCAGCAGTTTAAAAGGGGGGACCGGGGAGCTGTTTTTT. Amino acids: CASSLKGGTGELFF. The chain links TRBV27 to TRBJ2-2; D possibly matches TRBD1 or TRBD2 (6 bases each). CDR3 size: 14 residues. With 2 bases removed from V and 5 bases from J, the gap between germline ends came to 9 bases. Germline CDR1 reads MNHEY; CDR2 reads SMNVEV (reference sequence).

V and J are TRBV27 and TRBJ2-6; D call uncertain. Germline CDR1 and CDR2: MNHEY and SMNVEV (reference sequence). V was clipped by 5 bases and J by 1 base, with 6 bases between them. The CDR3 runs 14 residues. The CDR3, as DNA: TGTGCCAGCAGTGGAGCTTCTGGGGCCAACGTCCTGACTTTC. As protein: CASSGASGANVLTF.

The chain links TRBV28 to TRBJ1-3; maybe TRBD1 (6 bases). The CDR3 extends over 16 amino acids. Trimming cost V 1 base and J 3 bases, with 13 bases left between them. Germline V gene data show CDR1 as MDHEN and CDR2 as SYDVKM. The CDR3 sequence: CASSLSKGVGGNTIYF. The CDR3 DNA reads as TGTGCCAGCAGTTTATCGAAGGGGGTGGGTGGAAACACCATATATTTT.

This chain joins TRBV27 and TRBJ2-3; unclear D gene. Germline CDR1 is MNHEY and CDR2 is SMNVEV (reference sequence). With 6 bases removed from V and 2 bases from J, the gap between germline ends came to 12 bases. The CDR3 covers 14 residues. CDR3 in DNA: TGTGCCAGCAGCCGTAGGGCCCCCACAGATACGCAGTATTTT. Its protein product is CASSRRAPTDTQYF.

This clone has more than one count but fewer than ten. The V call is TRBV30, the J call TRBJ1-1, with TRBD1 identical over 11 bases. This CDR3 has 15 amino acids. Germline CDR1 GTSNPN, CDR2 SVGIG (reference sequence). Trimming removed 3 bases from V and 6 bases from J; junction bases left unmatched: 9. Here the CDR3 DNA reads TGTGCCTGGAGAAGAGTGGACAGGGGGCAAGCTGAAGCTTTCTTT. It translates to CAWRRVDRGQAEAFF.

This chain connects TRBV30 to TRBJ2-5, with D possibly being TRBD1 (5 bases). CDR1 GTSNPN and CDR2 SVGIG come from the germline V gene (reference sequence). This CDR3 spans 16 amino acids. Trimming pared 7 bases from V and 1 base from J, leaving 22 bases between. The CDR3 reads CAYGQNLPIRQETQYF. CDR3 coding DNA: TGTGCCTACGGACAAAACTTGCCAATCCGCCAAGAGACCCAGTACTTC.

The V call is TRBV6-5, the J call TRBJ1-5; D not resolved. V dropped 5 bases and J dropped 9 bases, with 14 bases sitting between them. Germline V gives CDR1 MNHEY, CDR2 SVGAGI. The CDR3 spans 13 residues. CDR3 in DNA: TGTGCCAGCAGTCCTCGGGTGCAGGCGCCCCAGCATTTT. The encoded protein is CASSPRVQAPQHF.

The V gene is TRBV2, the J gene TRBJ1-3, with D hard to call. The CDR3 spans 15 residues. Trimming removed 2 bases at V and 1 base at J, with 9 bases between. The germline gives CDR1 SNHLY, CDR2 FYNNEI. CDR3 residues: CASSERSGSGNTIYF. In DNA form, the CDR3 reads TGTGCCAGCAGTGAAAGGAGTGGATCTGGAAACACCATATATTTT.

The chain carries TRBV7-2 and TRBJ1-5, with 8 nucleotides matching TRBD1. The CDR3 has 14 residues. Germline V CDR1 and CDR2: SGHTA, FQGNSA. V dropped 5 bases and J dropped 4; count of bases not matched to a gene: 4. The CDR3 region is CASSRTGLNQPQHF. In DNA form, the CDR3 reads TGTGCCAGCAGCCGGACAGGGTTAAATCAGCCCCAGCATTTT.

CDR3 DNA: TGTGCCAGCAGCTCTGGTTCAGTCCTTAACAATGAGCAGTTCTTC. This sequence encodes CASSSGSVLNNEQFF. The rearrangement links TRBV7-3 to TRBJ2-1; D not resolved. V was clipped by 4 bases and J by 5 bases, with 15 bases between them. The V gene's germline CDR1 is SGHTA and CDR2 FQGTGA. The CDR3 runs to 15 residues.

As for this clone: The sample contains more than one DNA sequence encoding this CDR3. The V and J genes are TRBV18 and TRBJ1-2; TRBD1 agrees at 7 bases. The CDR3 loop spans 13 amino acids. CDR1 is KGHSH and CDR2 is LQKENI in the germline V gene. Trimming cost V 2 bases and J 3 bases; bases outside gene matches: 0. The DNA for the CDR3 is TGTGCCAGCTCACCAGACAGGGACTATGGCTACACCTTC. As protein: CASSPDRDYGYTF.

The chain is built from TRBV7-8 and TRBJ1-2, with D perhaps matching TRBD1 (6 bases). The V end was cut by 5 bases, the J end by 0 bases, with 16 bases between. CDR3 length equals 16 residues. In germline, CDR1 is SGHVS, CDR2 FQNEAQ. The CDR3 sequence: CASSTGTRSPNYGYTF. The CDR3 bases are TGTGCCAGCAGCACCGGGACAAGGAGCCCTAACTATGGCTACACCTTC. The complete variable domain, with remaining parts taken from reference TRBV7-8 and TRBJ1-2, reads GAGVSQSPRYKVAKRGQDVALRCDPISGHVSLFWYQQALGQGPEFLTYFQNEAQLDKSGLPSDRFFAERPEGSVSTLKIQRTQQEDSAVYLCASSTGTRSPNYGYTFGSGTRLTVV.

The chain recombines TRBV7-3 with TRBJ2-1, with 11 positions matching TRBD2. Germline V lookup: CDR1 SGHTA, CDR2 FQGTGA. This CDR3 has 17 amino acids. V lost 2 bases, J lost 10 bases, and 13 bases stayed unmatched. The CDR3 spells CASSLSGTSGGRGEQFF. In DNA, the CDR3 is TGTGCCAGCAGCTTATCCGGAACTAGCGGGGGTCGTGGGGAGCAGTTCTTC.

The rearrangement links TRBV30 to TRBJ1-5; 9 bases are a match to TRBD1. The length of the CDR3 is 15 residues. V trimming: 0 bases; J trimming: 3 bases; junction bases outside the gene matches: 3. From germline, CDR1 is GTSNPN and CDR2 SVGIG (reference sequence). The CDR3 protein is CAWSVRDRDNQPQHF. The CDR3, as DNA: TGTGCCTGGAGTGTACGGGACAGGGACAATCAGCCCCAGCATTTT.

The V call is TRBV10-1, the J call TRBJ2-3; 11 bases align to TRBD2. The V and J ends lost 7 bases and 1 base, in that order; junction bases with no gene match: 10. There are 17 residues in the CDR3. Germline V gives CDR1 WNHNN, CDR2 SYGVQD (reference sequence). CDR3 amino acids: CASTILAGVLGTDTQYF. The CDR3 DNA sequence: TGCGCCAGCACTATACTAGCGGGGGTTCTGGGCACAGATACGCAGTATTTT.

CDR3 DNA: TGTGCCAGCAGCTTAGCGGGGCTGTACGAGCAGTACTTC. Translated, it gives CASSLAGLYEQYF. The chain employs TRBV7-2 and TRBJ2-7, with D perhaps TRBD1 (5 bases). Germline CDR1 is SGHTA and CDR2 is FQGNSA. The V end was cut by 0 bases, the J end by 4 bases, with 7 bases between. CDR3 size: 13 residues.

This clone came up a few times. The chain has TRBV5-3 and TRBJ2-1; 9 bases fit TRBD2. TRBV5-3 is given ORF status, its function remaining uncertain. Trimming took 8 bases from V and 9 from J; bases not matched to a gene: 9. The CDR3 contains 13 residues. The CDR3 DNA reads as TGTGCCAGCAGCGGGGGGACTAGTTCTGAGCAGTTCTTC. Translating it yields CASSGGTSSEQFF.

The V call is TRBV7-7, the J call TRBJ2-1; D may be TRBD1 or TRBD2 (5 bases each). Trimming stripped 3 bases from V and 0 bases from J, with 6 bases between. This CDR3 comprises 14 residues. Germline assignment: CDR1 SSHAT and CDR2 FNYEAQ (reference sequence). Here the CDR3 reads CASSLGPSYNEQFF. The CDR3 nucleotides are TGTGCCAGCAGCTTGGGACCCTCCTACAATGAGCAGTTCTTC.

Worth noting for this clone: This specimen includes other DNA sequences encoding the same CDR3. This chain connects TRBV7-7 to TRBJ2-2; 9 bases are shared with TRBD1. From germline, CDR1 is SSHAT and CDR2 FNYEAQ (reference sequence). J gave up 5 bases and V 1 base, and 5 bases lay outside the gene matches. The CDR3 extends over 16 amino acids. CDR3 DNA: TGTGCCAGCAGCTTAGGCTCCGGACAGGGGACCGGGGAGCTGTTTTTT. Translating it yields CASSLGSGQGTGELFF. The full variable domain, with the rest looked up from reference TRBV7-7 and TRBJ2-2, is GAGVSQSPRYKVTKRGQDVTLRCDPISSHATLYWYQQALGQGPEFLTYFNYEAQPDKSGLPSDRFSAERPEGSISTLTIQRTEQRDSAMYRCASSLGSGQGTGELFFGEGSRLTVL.

The chain carries TRBV19 and TRBJ1-2; 8 positions agree with TRBD1. V shed 1 base, J shed 8 bases, and the junction held 15 bases outside the gene matches. Germline V gene sequence: CDR1 LNHDA, CDR2 SQIVND (reference sequence). CDR3 length equals 17 residues. The CDR3 loop is CASSIASARRGLVGYTF. CDR3 bases: TGTGCCAGTAGTATAGCCTCGGCCCGCAGGGGGCTGGTGGGCTACACCTTC.

The V call is TRBV6-5, the J call TRBJ2-1; D possibly corresponds to TRBD1 (6 bases). Germline CDR1 is MNHEY and CDR2 is SVGAGI. This CDR3 is built from 15 residues. With 2 bases removed from V and 4 bases from J, the gap between germline ends came to 12 bases. CDR3 sequence: CASSYMGQQYNEQFF. The CDR3 nucleotides read TGTGCCAGCAGTTACATGGGACAACAGTACAATGAGCAGTTCTTC.